Each of the 32 T cell receptor beta chains below was sequenced from the same sample in a study of T cell repertoires and HLA-DP antigens listed by TCRdb under 2018. Library preparation was by the immunoSEQ multiplex PCR assay. Sourced from immuneACCESS, this table was stored by TCRdb with only in-frame sequences that have V and J called. A share of the clones is absent; for the studies checked, an unresolved V gene accounts for under half, and the remainder has no known explanation. This sample comprises 90,000 to 130,000 clones, 80% to 95% of them detected only once. Of the sample, approximately 0.29% falls within the top ten clones. For these TCRs, the target antigens are not known. What was sequenced was CD4+ T cells from PBMCs. Receptor source: a woman in her late teens or twenties in good health and CMV-seronegative.

V is TRBV10-3 and J is TRBJ1-5, with TRBD1 identical over 7 bases. The CDR3 totals 14 residues. The junction had 5 bases not matched to a gene; V was cut back by 0 bases and J by 9 bases. From germline, CDR1 is ENHRY and CDR2 SYGVKD. The CDR3, as DNA: TGTGCCATCAGTGAGTCTCGACAGGGCGGGCCCCAGCATTTT. Residues: CAISESRQGGPQHF.

The CDR3 here is CASTPTAQGGRRYF. The CDR3 coding sequence is TGTGCCAGCACCCCCACTGCACAGGGGGGCCGAAGGTACTTC. The V and J genes are TRBV28 and TRBJ2-7, with 8 bases that match TRBD1. This CDR3 is 14 amino acids long. V shed 7 bases and J 12 bases; nucleotides not matched to a gene: 17. Germline V gene sequence: CDR1 MDHEN, CDR2 SYDVKM.

V and J are TRBV10-2 and TRBJ2-1; D uncertain. The CDR3 runs 15 residues. V was pared by 5 bases and J by 0 bases, with 11 bases between. The germline CDR1 and CDR2 sequences are WSHSY and SAAADI. The CDR3 is CASSRGASSYNEQFF. For the CDR3, the DNA is TGCGCCAGCAGTCGAGGCGCTAGCTCCTACAATGAGCAGTTCTTC.

The V call is TRBV5-1, the J call TRBJ2-6; TRBD1 is a possible D gene (5 bases). V was pared by 6 bases and J by 0 bases, with 19 bases between. The CDR3 sequence is 18 residues long. CDR1 SGHRS and CDR2 YFSETQ come from the germline V gene. The CDR3 DNA sequence: TGCGCCAGCACCTTTACCCAGGGAACCCCCTCTGGGGCCAACGTCCTGACTTTC. Translation: CASTFTQGTPSGANVLTF.

The genes are TRBV19 and TRBJ2-1; no definite D call. V was cut by 5 bases and J by 3 bases, with 14 bases left in between. Germline V gene lookup returns CDR1 LNHDA and CDR2 SQIVND (reference sequence). CDR3 length equals 15 residues. The CDR3 here is CASSPGSVYYNEQFF. The CDR3 DNA follows: TGTGCCAGTAGTCCCGGGTCAGTCTACTACAATGAGCAGTTCTTC. The full variable domain, in which reference TRBV19 and TRBJ2-1 provide the parts outside the CDR3, is DGGITQSPKYLFRKEGQNVTLSCEQNLNHDAMYWYRQDPGQGLRLIYYSQIVNDFQKGDIAEGYSVSREKKESFPLTVTSAQKNPTAFYLCASSPGSVYYNEQFFGPGTRLTVL.

The CDR3 DNA is TGTGCCAGCACTTTTGGAAACACCATATATTTT. As protein: CASTFGNTIYF. The chain has TRBV6-5 and TRBJ1-3; D gene uncertain. This CDR3 region has 11 residues. Germline V CDR1 and CDR2: MNHEY, SVGAGI. Trimming took off 7 bases at V and 3 bases at J, with 4 bases between the two ends.

The chain joins TRBV9 to TRBJ1-3; TRBD1 might be the D (5 bases). The V gene's germline CDR1 is SGDLS and CDR2 YYNGEE. Trimming pared 1 base from V and 1 base from J, leaving 21 bases between. This CDR3 region has 19 residues. Here the CDR3 reads CASSVLPSGVSLSGNTIYF. The CDR3 coding sequence is TGTGCCAGCAGCGTACTTCCTTCGGGGGTTTCACTTTCTGGAAACACCATATATTTT. The variable domain in full, completed from reference TRBV9 and TRBJ1-3, reads DSGVTQTPKHLITATGQRVTLRCSPRSGDLSVYWYQQSLDQGLQFLIQYYNGEERAKGNILERFSAQQFPDLHSELNLSSLELGDSALYFCASSVLPSGVSLSGNTIYFGEGSWLTVV.

The chain couples TRBV6-1 to TRBJ2-7, with 9 bases identical to TRBD2. The CDR3 spans 15 residues. With 5 bases clipped from V and 0 bases from J, the junction kept 5 bases outside the gene matches. Germline V gives CDR1 MNHNS, CDR2 SASEGT. DNA for the CDR3: TGTGCCAGCAGTTCCGGGACTAGCCTCTCCTACGAGCAGTACTTC. It encodes CASSSGTSLSYEQYF.

Points on this clone: Sequence at one end of the junction differs from germline and may be a read error. J is TRBJ2-3 and V is TRBV2; D is undetermined. The CDR3 is 10 amino acids. CDR1 is SNHLY and CDR2 is FYNNEI in the germline V gene. CDR3 sequence reads: CASSVVALRW. Here the CDR3 DNA reads TGTGCCAGCAGCGTTGTTGCCCTACGCTGG.

This clone was picked up one time. This sequence joins TRBV19 and TRBJ2-1; D is ambiguous. This CDR3 spans 14 amino acids. Trimming cost V 5 bases and J 9 bases, with 17 bases left between them. The germline V gene encodes CDR1 LNHDA and CDR2 SQIVND (reference sequence). DNA for the CDR3: TGTGCCAGTAGTGCCCTCATTAGGTCAGGTGAGCAGTTCTTC. Its translation: CASSALIRSGEQFF. Variable domain in full (rest from reference TRBV19 and TRBJ2-1): DGGITQSPKYLFRKEGQNVTLSCEQNLNHDAMYWYRQDPGQGLRLIYYSQIVNDFQKGDIAEGYSVSREKKESFPLTVTSAQKNPTAFYLCASSALIRSGEQFFGPGTRLTVL.

This rearrangement joins TRBV7-3 to TRBJ2-3; maybe TRBD2 (6 bases). Trimming pared 3 bases from V and 6 bases from J, leaving 16 bases between. Germline assignment: CDR1 SGHTA and CDR2 FQGTGA. This CDR3 has 15 residues. The CDR3 nucleotides are TGTGCCAGCAGCTTGGACCCGGGACTTGGGGATACGCAGTATTTT. Translated: CASSLDPGLGDTQYF.

The chain joins TRBV18 to TRBJ1-4; D is perhaps TRBD1 (5 bases). This CDR3 has 14 residues. Trimming shortened V by 0 bases and J by 7 bases, and 9 bases separated the two germline ends. Germline V gives CDR1 KGHSH, CDR2 LQKENI. The CDR3 protein is CASSPPGGTEKLFF. CDR3 DNA: TGTGCCAGCTCACCACCGGGGGGAACTGAAAAACTGTTTTTT.

This rearrangement joins TRBV5-1 to TRBJ2-3; D remains unclear. The CDR3 extends over 12 amino acids. Trimming removed 1 base at V and 6 bases at J, with 6 bases between. Germline loops: CDR1 SGHRS, CDR2 YFSETQ. The CDR3: CASSLFGDTQYF. DNA for the CDR3: TGCGCCAGCAGCTTGTTCGGGGATACGCAGTATTTT.

The rearrangement joins TRBV27 to TRBJ2-2, with 8 bases that match TRBD1. V was pared by 4 bases and J by 3 bases, with 4 bases of the junction left unmatched. Germline-derived CDR1 and CDR2 are MNHEY and SMNVEV (reference sequence). The CDR3 is 15 amino acids. The CDR3 DNA is TGTGCCAGCAGTTCGGACAGGGTCGACACCGGGGAGCTGTTTTTT. Protein: CASSSDRVDTGELFF.

The chain is built from TRBV7-9 and TRBJ1-1; 8 bases align to TRBD1. The CDR3 runs to 15 residues. CDR1 and CDR2 (germline): SEHNR, FQNEAQ (reference sequence). With V trimmed by 5 bases and J by 4 bases, 9 bases remained unmatched. The DNA for the CDR3 is TGTGCCAGCAGCGGACAGGGAGCAGGGTTCACTGAAGCTTTCTTT. This translates into CASSGQGAGFTEAFF.

The chain has TRBV29-1 and TRBJ1-2; 7 bases line up with TRBD1. The CDR3 has 12 amino acids. The trim removed 6 bases at V and 4 bases at J, leaving 5 bases unmatched. CDR1 SQVTM and CDR2 ANQGSEA come from the germline V gene. CDR3 nucleotide sequence: TGCAGCGTAGACAGGGTGGCCTATGGCTACACCTTC. As protein: CSVDRVAYGYTF.

The gene calls are TRBV7-2 and TRBJ2-7, with TRBD1 matching over 11 bases. Germline-derived CDR1 and CDR2 are SGHTA and FQGNSA. Trimming removed 5 bases from V and 6 bases from J; junction bases left unmatched: 6. The CDR3 has 14 amino acids. The CDR3 loop reads CASSKRTGGLEQYV. The CDR3 coding sequence is TGTGCCAGCAGCAAAAGGACAGGGGGCCTCGAGCAGTACGTC.

This clone was observed a few times. This sequence joins TRBV28 and TRBJ1-1; TRBD1 matches at 9 bases. The CDR3 sequence is 17 residues long. CDR1 MDHEN and CDR2 SYDVKM come from the germline V gene. With 3 bases clipped from V and 3 bases from J, the junction kept 11 bases outside the gene matches. The CDR3, as DNA: TGTGCCAGCAGTTTTTTACCGGGACAGGGAGCCTACACTGAAGCTTTCTTT. It yields the protein CASSFLPGQGAYTEAFF.

As DNA, the CDR3 is TGTGCCAGTAGTGACAGGGCCGAGTCTAACTATGGCTACACCTTC. It translates to CASSDRAESNYGYTF. This chain joins TRBV19 and TRBJ1-2, with TRBD1 matching 7 bases. CDR3 length: 15 residues. Germline assignment: CDR1 LNHDA and CDR2 SQIVND (reference sequence). The V segment lost 5 bases and the J segment 0 bases; nucleotides outside the gene matches: 6.

The chain carries TRBV15 and TRBJ2-1; maybe TRBD2 (6 bases). The germline gives CDR1 LNHNV, CDR2 YYDKDF (reference sequence). V lost 8 bases, J lost 4 bases, and 12 bases lay in between. CDR3 length: 13 residues. For the CDR3, the DNA is TGTGCCACCCGTAGGGGACTTTACAATGAGCAGTTCTTC. Translated, it gives CATRRGLYNEQFF.

The genes are TRBV15 and TRBJ1-1; D remains ambiguous. Germline V gives CDR1 LNHNV, CDR2 YYDKDF (reference sequence). Deletions cut 0 bases from V and 8 bases from J, with 10 bases between. The CDR3 consists of 13 residues. CDR3 sequence (DNA): TGTGCCACCAGCAGAGATCGGGCTGGAGAAGCTTTCTTT. Its translation is CATSRDRAGEAFF.

The genes are TRBV11-3 and TRBJ2-1; no clear D gene. The V end was cut by 2 bases, the J end by 5 bases, with 10 bases between. The germline CDR1 and CDR2 sequences are SGHNT and YENEEA. CDR3 length equals 14 residues. CDR3 region: CASSLSLKHNEQFF. The CDR3 nucleotides are TGTGCCAGCAGCTTATCTCTCAAGCACAATGAGCAGTTCTTC.

The V and J genes are TRBV2 and TRBJ2-4; 7 bases are a match to TRBD1. Losses at the gene ends were 0 bases for V and 6 bases for J; bases not matched to a gene: 8. Germline V gene lookup returns CDR1 SNHLY and CDR2 FYNNEI. This CDR3 is built from 16 residues. CDR3 bases: TGTGCCAGCAGTGAAGCAAGAAACAGGGGAAGAAACATTCAGTACTTC. Residues: CASSEARNRGRNIQYF.

The chain couples TRBV9 to TRBJ1-3, with a weak D call TRBD1 (5 bases). This CDR3 is built from 16 residues. Germline V gene sequence: CDR1 SGDLS, CDR2 YYNGEE. V gave up 0 bases and J gave up 1 base, with 11 bases separating them. The CDR3 nucleotides are TGTGCCAGCAGCGTAGGGGGCAGTCTTTCTGGAAACACCATATATTTT. Amino acids: CASSVGGSLSGNTIYF.

The sample holds one count of this clone. This chain uses TRBV7-2 with TRBJ1-4; a possible D gene is TRBD1 (6 bases). Germline V gene sequence: CDR1 SGHTA, CDR2 FQGNSA. This CDR3 is built from 15 residues. The germline V and J ends were trimmed by 3 bases and 3 bases, with 11 bases remaining between them. Written as DNA, the CDR3 is TGTGCCAGCAGCTTCCAGACAGGCCCTAATGAAAAACTGTTTTTT. It specifies CASSFQTGPNEKLFF.

J is TRBJ1-4 and V is TRBV27; D perhaps matches TRBD1 (5 bases). The CDR3 has 16 residues. Germline CDR1 MNHEY, CDR2 SMNVEV (reference sequence). V lost 4 bases and J lost 5, with 17 bases in between. The CDR3 coding sequence is TGTGCCAGCAGTTCTTCCCCGGGGGTGATAAATGAAAAACTGTTTTTT. As protein: CASSSSPGVINEKLFF.

This chain connects TRBV19 to TRBJ2-4; tentative D call: TRBD2 (5 bases). Trimming pared 3 bases from V and 7 bases from J, leaving 10 bases between. The CDR3 loop spans 13 amino acids. Germline values: CDR1 LNHDA, CDR2 SQIVND (reference sequence). CDR3 region: CASSIVRGNIQYF. In DNA, the CDR3 is TGTGCCAGTAGTATCGTTCGAGGGAACATTCAGTACTTC. Combining the CDR3 with reference TRBV19 and TRBJ2-4 gives the whole variable domain DGGITQSPKYLFRKEGQNVTLSCEQNLNHDAMYWYRQDPGQGLRLIYYSQIVNDFQKGDIAEGYSVSREKKESFPLTVTSAQKNPTAFYLCASSIVRGNIQYFGAGTRLSVL.

This chain links TRBV6-1 with TRBJ2-3, with D possibly matching TRBD2 (6 bases). The length of the CDR3 is 15 residues. V was pared by 6 bases and J by 1 base, with 14 bases between. The germline V gene encodes CDR1 MNHNS and CDR2 SASEGT. The CDR3 nucleotides are TGTGCCAGCAGGACCGCCGGGGGAGGCACAGATACGCAGTATTTT. It yields the protein CASRTAGGGTDTQYF.

This rearrangement joins TRBV6-5 to TRBJ1-6, with D perhaps TRBD1 (5 bases). Looked up from germline, CDR1 is MNHEY and CDR2 is SVGAGI. CDR3 length: 14 residues. Trimming pared 2 bases from V and 3 bases from J, leaving 5 bases between. CDR3 loop: CASSYQGYNSPLHF. The CDR3 bases are TGTGCCAGCAGTTACCAGGGCTATAATTCACCCCTCCACTTT.

The chain has TRBV9 and TRBJ1-3; D is perhaps TRBD1 (5 bases). The CDR3 is 15 amino acids. In germline, CDR1 is SGDLS, CDR2 YYNGEE. V was clipped by 5 bases and J by 8 bases, with 20 bases between them. The CDR3 loop reads CASSRNFRARDTIYF. The CDR3 coding sequence is TGTGCCAGCAGTCGAAATTTCAGGGCCAGGGACACCATATATTTT. The entire variable domain, with the rest obtained from reference TRBV9 and TRBJ1-3, is as follows: DSGVTQTPKHLITATGQRVTLRCSPRSGDLSVYWYQQSLDQGLQFLIQYYNGEERAKGNILERFSAQQFPDLHSELNLSSLELGDSALYFCASSRNFRARDTIYFGEGSWLTVV.

The V call is TRBV2, the J call TRBJ1-5, with D possibly being TRBD1 (6 bases). This CDR3 is built from 14 residues. Germline CDR1 reads SNHLY; CDR2 reads FYNNEI. V dropped 5 bases and J dropped 3 bases, with 11 bases sitting between them. The CDR3 nucleotides read TGTGCCAGCAGTATTAGGGACACCAATCAGCCCCAGCATTTT. It codes for CASSIRDTNQPQHF.

This chain's CDR3 is CASSPPRAGGGYNEQFF. The DNA for the CDR3 is TGTGCCAGCTCACCACCCCGAGCGGGGGGGGGTTACAATGAGCAGTTCTTC. V and J are TRBV18 and TRBJ2-1; 10 bases agree with TRBD2. Germline lookup yields CDR1 KGHSH and CDR2 LQKENI. V lost 0 bases, J lost 4 bases, and 6 bases stayed unmatched. The CDR3 extends over 17 amino acids.